These 22 T cell receptor beta chains were sequenced from one sample in a study of T cell responses to AZD1222 COVID-19 vaccine. Sequenced by immunoSEQ multiplex PCR; TCRdb stores in-frame clones only, minus some. The sample holds some 150,000 clones, 80% to 90% seen once. Here the sequenced sample was peripheral blood, taken on day 0 of AZD1222 vaccination. The receptors were gathered from an adult in good health.

This rearrangement joins TRBV9 to TRBJ1-1; weak D call: TRBD1 (6 bases). Trimming took off 4 bases at V and 3 bases at J, with 10 bases between the two ends. Germline V lookup: CDR1 SGDLS, CDR2 YYNGEE. This CDR3 is 13 amino acids long. The CDR3 sequence: CASSLWTDTEAFF. In DNA form, the CDR3 reads TGTGCCAGCAGCCTCTGGACAGACACTGAAGCTTTCTTT. The complete variable domain, with remaining parts taken from reference TRBV9 and TRBJ1-1, reads DSGVTQTPKHLITATGQRVTLRCSPRSGDLSVYWYQQSLDQGLQFLIQYYNGEERAKGNILERFSAQQFPDLHSELNLSSLELGDSALYFCASSLWTDTEAFFGQGTRLTVV.

Of note for this clone: The germline gene is not matched at one end of the junction; a read error may be the cause. The chain carries TRBV7-9 and TRBJ2-2, with 9 bases lining up with TRBD2. Germline assignment: CDR1 SEHNR and CDR2 FQNEAQ (reference sequence). CDR3 length: 15 residues. CDR3 nucleotides: TGTGCCAGCAGTTTAGCGGGAGTAGGCACCGGGGAGCTGTTTTTT. Protein: CASSLAGVGTGELFF.

The chain employs TRBV29-1 and TRBJ1-1, with TRBD1 as a possible D gene (6 bases). The CDR3 contains 14 residues. CDR1 SQVTM and CDR2 ANQGSEA come from the germline V gene. V gave up 7 bases and J gave up 1 base, with 16 bases separating them. The CDR3 DNA reads TGCAGCGCCCAGAGGGGGATCGAGAACACTGAAGCTTTCTTT. Protein product: CSAQRGIENTEAFF.

This clone was observed a single time. This chain joins TRBV6-5 and TRBJ2-1, with TRBD2 identical over 9 bases. There are 15 residues in the CDR3. CDR1 and CDR2 from the germline V gene are MNHEY and SVGAGI. J lost 6 bases, V lost 3 bases, and 6 bases had no gene match. The CDR3 protein is CASSYGGGALNEQFF. The CDR3 region has the DNA TGTGCCAGCAGTTATGGCGGGGGGGCACTCAATGAGCAGTTCTTC.

As to this clone: Other DNA sequences in this specimen translate into the identical CDR3. J is TRBJ2-3 and V is TRBV5-1, with a tentative D call TRBD1 (8 bases). The V end was cut by 3 bases, the J end by 6 bases, with 14 bases between. CDR1 is SGHRS, CDR2 YFSETQ, per germline. The CDR3 has 14 residues. The CDR3 nucleotides are TGCGCCAGCAGCTCAGGACAGGGAGGGGATACGCAGTATTTT. Amino acid sequence: CASSSGQGGDTQYF.

This clone was counted a single time. This chain connects TRBV11-2 to TRBJ2-3; 9 nucleotides line up with TRBD1. The V gene's germline CDR1 is SGHAT and CDR2 FQNNGV. The CDR3 is 15 amino acids. J gave up 3 bases and V 3 bases, and 4 bases lay outside the gene matches. This chain's CDR3 is CASSLRTGDTDTQYF. CDR3 in DNA: TGTGCCAGCAGCTTGAGGACAGGGGATACAGATACGCAGTATTTT.

V is TRBV28 and J is TRBJ2-1; D not resolved. This CDR3 is 15 amino acids long. Per the germline V gene, CDR1 is MDHEN and CDR2 is SYDVKM. The ends were cut back, 11 bases at V and 3 bases at J, with 20 bases in the middle. The CDR3 DNA reads as TGTGCCGGCTGGCCGGAACTGCCTGTCTACAATGAGCAGTTCTTC. This codes for CAGWPELPVYNEQFF.

V gene TRBV19 combines with J gene TRBJ2-1; 12 bases line up with TRBD2. Germline CDR1 reads LNHDA; CDR2 reads SQIVND (reference sequence). This CDR3 is 16 amino acids long. The V gene end was trimmed by 5 bases and the J gene end by 0 bases; junction bases not matched to a gene: 2. CDR3 in amino acids: CASSRTSGDSYNEQFF. CDR3 nucleotide sequence: TGTGCCAGTAGTCGGACTAGCGGGGACTCCTACAATGAGCAGTTCTTC.

This sequence joins TRBV29-1 and TRBJ1-2, with D possibly being TRBD1 (6 bases). The CDR3 extends over 12 amino acids. CDR1 and CDR2 from the germline V gene are SQVTM and ANQGSEA. Deletions cut 7 bases from V and 4 bases from J, with 13 bases between. This CDR3 reads CSASGAGYGYTF. Written as DNA, the CDR3 is TGCAGCGCCTCGGGGGCGGGCTATGGCTACACCTTC.

This clone was picked up a small number of times. The rearrangement uses TRBV27 and TRBJ2-7, with a weak D call TRBD2 (6 bases). Germline loops: CDR1 MNHEY, CDR2 SMNVEV (reference sequence). V was shortened by 3 bases and J by 6 bases, with 12 bases between the two germline ends. This CDR3 region has 13 residues. CDR3 DNA sequence: TGTGCCAGCAGTTTTATCGGGAGTGGCGAGCAGTACTTC. Translating gives CASSFIGSGEQYF.

The gene calls are TRBV30 and TRBJ1-5, with D perhaps matching TRBD1 (5 bases). The germline V and J ends were trimmed by 2 bases and 6 bases, with 14 bases remaining between them. This CDR3 region has 14 residues. Germline V gives CDR1 GTSNPN, CDR2 SVGIG (reference sequence). CDR3 loop: CAWSPLQGSQPQHF. The DNA of the CDR3 is TGTGCCTGGAGTCCGCTTCAGGGAAGTCAGCCCCAGCATTTT.

J is TRBJ1-1 and V is TRBV10-1; no reliable D call. CDR3 length: 9 amino acids. CDR1 is WNHNN and CDR2 is SYGVQD in the germline V gene (reference sequence). V was shortened by 11 bases and J by 8 bases, with 9 bases between the two germline ends. CDR3 in amino acids: CAVAVEAFF. CDR3 bases: TGCGCCGTTGCCGTCGAAGCTTTCTTT.

The chain has TRBV28 and TRBJ1-2; 8 bases agree with TRBD1. The germline gives CDR1 MDHEN, CDR2 SYDVKM. There are 14 residues in the CDR3. Unmatched junction bases numbered 6, after V lost 4 bases and J lost 5 bases. The CDR3 loop is CASSWGTGGYGYTF. The CDR3 nucleotides read TGTGCCAGCAGTTGGGGGACAGGCGGGTATGGCTACACCTTC.

V gene TRBV7-9 combines with J gene TRBJ2-2; 8 bases map to TRBD1. With 5 bases clipped from V and 1 base from J, the junction kept 6 bases outside the gene matches. The CDR3 covers 16 residues. CDR1 is SEHNR and CDR2 is FQNEAQ in the germline V gene (reference sequence). The CDR3 is CASSLRGRGNTGELFF. Here the CDR3 DNA reads TGTGCCAGCAGCCTCAGGGGGCGCGGGAACACCGGGGAGCTGTTTTTT.

The chain recombines TRBV27 with TRBJ2-7, with 10 nucleotides matching TRBD2. From germline, CDR1 is MNHEY and CDR2 SMNVEV (reference sequence). There are 13 residues in the CDR3. J gave up 2 bases and V 6 bases, and 1 base lay outside the gene matches. DNA for the CDR3: TGTGCCAGCAGACTAGCGGGAACCTACGAGCAGTACTTC. Amino acid sequence: CASRLAGTYEQYF.

This clone was recorded only once. V and J are TRBV4-2 and TRBJ1-1; the D is unclear. With 1 base removed from V and 1 base from J, the gap between germline ends came to 10 bases. This CDR3 has 15 amino acids. The germline CDR1 and CDR2 sequences are LGHNA and YNFKEQ. CDR3 DNA: TGTGCCAGCAGCCAAGCCTGGGCGGGGAACACTGAAGCTTTCTTT. This encodes CASSQAWAGNTEAFF.

This clone is a singleton in its sample. The gene calls are TRBV5-6 and TRBJ1-1; D ambiguous. The CDR3 has 14 residues. V was cut by 2 bases and J by 4 bases, with 12 bases left in between. In germline, CDR1 is SGHDT, CDR2 YYEEEE. CDR3 amino acids: CASSFRDRGTEAFF. The CDR3 nucleotides are TGTGCCAGCAGCTTCCGTGACCGAGGCACTGAAGCTTTCTTT. The variable domain in full, completed from reference TRBV5-6 and TRBJ1-1, reads DAGVTQSPTHLIKTRGQQVTLRCSPKSGHDTVSWYQQALGQGPQFIFQYYEEEERQRGNFPDRFSGHQFPNYSSELNVNALLLGDSALYLCASSFRDRGTEAFFGQGTRLTVV.

The chain is built from TRBV5-1 and TRBJ1-1; 7 bases match TRBD1. With 3 bases clipped from V and 0 bases from J, the junction kept 2 bases outside the gene matches. The CDR3 runs 14 residues. The V gene's germline CDR1 is SGHRS and CDR2 YFSETQ. The CDR3 reads CASSWTGMNTEAFF. The CDR3 bases are TGCGCCAGCAGCTGGACAGGAATGAACACTGAAGCTTTCTTT.

The chain couples TRBV27 to TRBJ1-1, with TRBD1 identical over 7 bases. CDR3 size: 15 residues. The V gene end was trimmed by 8 bases and the J gene end by 1 base; junction bases not matched to a gene: 10. Germline V gene data show CDR1 as MNHEY and CDR2 as SMNVEV (reference sequence). The CDR3 is CASQWTGAENTEAFF. Written as DNA, the CDR3 is TGTGCCAGCCAATGGACAGGAGCTGAGAACACTGAAGCTTTCTTT.

The chain is built from TRBV12-3 or TRBV12-4 and TRBJ2-7; D unclear. The CDR3 has 12 amino acids. Trimming stripped 6 bases from V and 4 bases from J, with 10 bases between. The DNA of the CDR3 is TGTGCCAGCAGCGTCAACCTATACGAGCAGTACTTC. Its translation is CASSVNLYEQYF.

This sequence joins TRBV18 and TRBJ1-6, with TRBD1 as a possible D gene (5 bases). The CDR3 is 16 amino acids. Germline V gene sequence: CDR1 KGHSH, CDR2 LQKENI. V lost 6 bases and J lost 10, with 22 bases in between. The CDR3 region is CASSPIRADRGSPLHF. CDR3 bases: TGTGCCAGCTCCCCCATCCGGGCAGATCGGGGCTCACCCCTCCACTTT.

The chain carries TRBV27 and TRBJ1-1; D might be TRBD1 (5 bases). V lost 0 bases and J lost 4, with 12 bases in between. Germline V gene sequence: CDR1 MNHEY, CDR2 SMNVEV (reference sequence). This CDR3 contains 15 residues. In DNA form, the CDR3 reads TGTGCCAGCAGTTTATCGGGGGTCGGCGGCACTGAAGCTTTCTTT. It is translated as CASSLSGVGGTEAFF.